This T cell receptor beta chain appears in the sequencing data of a study of shared clonotypes between healthy human individuals. V was cut by 3 bases and J by 2 bases, with 11 bases left in between. Germline V gene lookup returns CDR1 MGHDK and CDR2 SYGVNS. The CDR3 is 15 amino acids. The assay was immunoSEQ multiplex PCR, and TCRdb's table has in-frame clones only and misses some. There are some 1,600,000 clones in the sample; approximately 98% occur only once, and roughly 0.45% lies in the top ten. Material: naive CD4+ T cells sorted from blood. Indicated subset: CD45RA+ positively selected. The chain combines TRBV25-1 with TRBJ2-1; D may be TRBD1 (5 bases). This TCR derives from a man younger than 45 in good health. CDR3 DNA sequence: TGTGCCAGCAGTGATACTAAAGGGGCCTACAATGAGCAGTTCTTC. Protein sequence: CASSDTKGAYNEQFF.